The clone carrying this T cell receptor beta chain was found many times. The junction departs from the called germline gene at one end, perhaps through a read error. This record comes from a study of regulatory T cells in long-lasting Graves disease. The time point was: newly diagnosed GD, antithyroid drugs for less than 3 months. Isolated PBMC RNA provided the starting material for the TCR library. HTBI primers from iRepertoire and Arm-PCR of CDR3 regions yielded the TCR beta libraries. One entry per CDR3 protein results from TCRdb running MiXCR on the multiplex PCR reads. The table lists 450,000 to 600,000 distinct CDR3 sequences, around an eighth of them singletons, with roughly 9.7% in the top ten. This same sample was also part of a study on T cells in Graves' hyperthyroidism and ophthalmopathy. That report adds: Most thyroid clonotypes expanded above 0.001 appeared in blood too.

The source was peripheral blood mononuclear cells (PBMCs), collected at new diagnosis, from a patient treated with antithyroid drugs. The sequence was collected from a man between 25 and 39 years old with Graves disease.

The CDR3 coding sequence is TGTGCCAGCAGCTTGCCCCATGGCGGGAGCTCCTACAATGAGCAGTTCTTC. Residues: CASSLPHGGSSYNEQFF. The J gene is TRBJ2-1, the V gene TRBV5-1, with 7 bases fitting TRBD2. This CDR3 spans 17 amino acids. Germline V CDR1 and CDR2: SGHRS, YFSETQ. Full variable domain (remainder filled in from reference TRBV5-1 and TRBJ2-1): KAGVTQTPRYLIKTRGQQVTLSCSPISGHRSVSWYQQTPGQGLQFLFEYFSETQRNKGNFPGRFSGRQFSNSRSEMNVSTLELGDSALYLCASSLPHGGSSYNEQFFGPGTRLTVL.